This is a list of T cell receptor beta chains from one sample in a study of blood T cells in healthy people across ages. From the 5' RACE reads, TCRdb called clonotypes with MiXCR, one entry per CDR3 protein. The table lists about 800,000 distinct CDR3 sequences, roughly 46% of them singletons. The sample was blood. The receptors originated from an elderly man in good health. Each CDR3 is given with its conserved first and last residue. A D gene is named only where the DNA matches it firmly. The size of a clone is reported for some rows only, either as once, few or many, or as a class for expanded clones.

CDR3 protein | CDR3 DNA | J gene | clone size | V gene | D gene
CASRAGADADTQYF | TGTGCCTCGAGAGCGGGAGCTGATGCAGATACGCAGTATTTT | TRBJ2-3 | NA | TRBV2 | TRBD2
CASSSTINGELFF | TGCGCCAGCAGCTCCACTATCAACGGGGAGCTGTTTTTT | TRBJ2-2 | NA | TRBV5-1 | NA
CSASERQGYSPLHF | TGCAGTGCTAGTGAGCGGCAGGGGTATTCACCCCTCCACTTT | TRBJ1-6 | NA | TRBV20-1 | NA
CASSLWLGDTQYF | TGTGCCAGCAGCTTATGGTTGGGAGATACGCAGTATTTT | TRBJ2-3 | NA | TRBV5-5 | NA
CASSYSSGYNEQFF | TGTGCCAGCAGTTACTCTAGCGGCTACAATGAGCAGTTCTTC | TRBJ2-1 | NA | TRBV6-6 | NA
CAVRTSLYEQYF | TGTGCCGTCAGGACTAGTCTTTACGAGCAGTACTTC | TRBJ2-7 | NA | TRBV6-4 | TRBD2
CASSYAFSGGPSEQYF | TGTGCCAGCAGTTACGCATTTAGCGGGGGGCCGAGTGAGCAGTACTTC | TRBJ2-5 | NA | TRBV6-2/TRBV6-3 | TRBD2
CASSLAEAETQYF | TGTGCCAGCAGCTTAGCGGAGGCGGAGACCCAGTACTTC | TRBJ2-5 | NA | TRBV7-2 | NA
CASSPQVRLQETQYF | TGTGCCAGCAGCCCCCAGGTGCGCCTTCAAGAGACCCAGTACTTC | TRBJ2-5 | NA | TRBV7-9 | NA
CASSASGSSYNEQFF | TGTGCCAGCAGCGCTAGCGGGAGCTCCTACAATGAGCAGTTCTTC | TRBJ2-1 | many | TRBV9 | TRBD2
CASSSKTGASYNEQFF | TGTGCCAGCAGCTCTAAAACAGGGGCATCCTACAATGAGCAGTTCTTC | TRBJ2-1 | NA | TRBV11-2 | TRBD1
CASRETGNQPQHF | TGTGCCAGCAGGGAGACAGGTAATCAGCCCCAGCATTTT | TRBJ1-5 | NA | TRBV2 | NA
CASRTGTSVSNEQFF | TGTGCCAGCAGAACCGGGACTAGCGTATCGAATGAGCAGTTCTTC | TRBJ2-1 | NA | TRBV12-3/TRBV12-4 | TRBD2
CSARGVPQETQYF | TGCAGTGCCCGGGGAGTGCCCCAAGAGACCCAGTACTTC | TRBJ2-5 | few | TRBV20-1 | NA
CASSEHSRGELFF | TGTGCCAGCAGCGAACACTCGAGAGGGGAGCTGTTTTTT | TRBJ2-2 | NA | TRBV9 | NA
CASSPRGTSGSSHNEQFF | TGTGCCAGCAGCCCCAGAGGGACTAGCGGGAGTTCCCACAATGAGCAGTTCTTC | TRBJ2-1 | NA | TRBV12-3/TRBV12-4 | TRBD2
CASSVGSGEETQYF | TGTGCCAGCAGCGTGGGGTCGGGGGAAGAGACCCAGTACTTC | TRBJ2-5 | NA | TRBV9 | NA
CSTSRLAGIQETQYF | TGCAGTACTAGTAGACTAGCGGGCATCCAAGAGACCCAGTACTTC | TRBJ2-5 | NA | TRBV20-1 | TRBD2
CASSEGSTETQYF | TGTGCCAGCAGTGAGGGTTCGACAGAGACCCAGTACTTC | TRBJ2-5 | NA | TRBV25-1 | NA
CATSDGLTSGRAFEQYF | TGTGCCACCAGTGATGGATTGACTAGCGGGAGGGCCTTTGAGCAGTACTTC | TRBJ2-5 | many | TRBV24-1 | TRBD2
CASSPYDTQYF | TGTGCCAGCTCACCATACGATACGCAGTATTTT | TRBJ2-3 | NA | TRBV18 | NA
CSGARGRETQYF | TGCAGCGGTGCCAGGGGGCGGGAGACCCAGTACTTC | TRBJ2-5 | NA | TRBV29-1 | TRBD1
CASSEETASNTEAFF | TGTGCCAGCAGTGAAGAGACAGCCTCGAACACTGAAGCTTTCTTT | TRBJ1-1 | NA | TRBV2 | NA
CASRNGQGLVNEQFF | TGTGCCAGCAGGAATGGACAGGGTCTGGTGAATGAGCAGTTCTTC | TRBJ2-1 | NA | TRBV12-3/TRBV12-4 | TRBD1
CASSLPLAGSTDTQYF | TGTGCCAGCAGTTTACCGCTAGCGGGAAGCACAGATACGCAGTATTTT | TRBJ2-3 | NA | TRBV28 | TRBD2
CASSLGANPSYNEQFF | TGTGCCAGCAGCTTAGGCGCAAACCCCTCCTACAATGAGCAGTTCTTC | TRBJ2-1 | many | TRBV11-3 | NA
CASSPRDGHCEQYF | TGTGCCAGCTCACCGCGGGACGGGCATTGCGAGCAGTACTTC | TRBJ2-7 | once | TRBV18 | NA
CASSHITYGYTF | TGTGCCAGCAGCCACATCACCTATGGCTACACCTTC | TRBJ1-2 | NA | TRBV7-8 | NA
CSARPGLAAFEEQYF | TGCAGTGCTAGACCGGGACTAGCGGCGTTTGAGGAGCAGTACTTC | TRBJ2-5 | NA | TRBV20-1 | TRBD2